The rows below give T cell receptor beta chains drawn from one sample of a study of blood T cells in healthy people across ages. TCRdb passed the 5' RACE reads through MiXCR, listing each CDR3 protein once. This sample carries around 1,000,000 distinct CDR3 sequences, roughly a quarter of them seen once, and the ten largest clones take less than 0.85%. The same data also went into a second study, on T cells of mothers and their children.

The sample comprised blood. The receptor source for this set is a girl aged 2-10 years in good health. CDR3s include the opening cysteine and the closing phenylalanine or tryptophan. The D gene is left open where the match is weak. Size is omitted from some rows. Given values are once, few, many or a class for expanded clones.

>TRBV9|many|TRBJ2-7|NA
CASSVAVGRYEQYF
TGTGCCAGCAGCGTAGCTGTGGGGAGGTACGAGCAGTACTTC
>TRBV27|NA|TRBJ2-2|NA
CASGQDRPNTGELFF
TGTGCCAGCGGTCAGGACAGACCGAACACCGGGGAGCTGTTTTTT
>TRBV29-1|few|TRBJ1-2|NA
CSVDEDLWEGYTF
TGCAGCGTTGACGAGGACCTCTGGGAAGGCTACACCTTC
>TRBV2|NA|TRBJ1-1|NA
CARSTDSLNTEAFF
TGTGCCAGGAGCACGGACAGTCTGAACACTGAAGCTTTCTTT
>TRBV27|NA|TRBJ2-1|NA
CASSLTANNEQFF
TGTGCCAGCAGTTTGACGGCTAACAATGAGCAGTTCTTC
>TRBV20-1|NA|TRBJ1-1|NA
CSARDLESGGTEAFF
TGCAGTGCTAGAGATCTCGAATCGGGGGGCACTGAAGCTTTCTTT
>TRBV10-3|NA|TRBJ2-5|NA
CAISESPLETQYF
TGTGCCATCAGTGAGTCACCACTAGAGACCCAGTACTTC
>TRBV19|NA|TRBJ2-7|NA
CASSIGGFPSYEQYF
TGTGCCAGTAGTATAGGAGGATTTCCCTCCTACGAGCAGTACTTC
>TRBV12-3/TRBV12-4|NA|TRBJ1-1|NA
CASSLYDRVGPGGTEAFF
TGTGCCAGCAGTTTATATGACCGGGTAGGCCCTGGGGGCACTGAAGCTTTCTTT
>TRBV7-2|NA|TRBJ1-1|NA
CASSHLRQPLLEAFF
TGTGCCAGCAGCCACCTAAGACAACCCCTATTAGAAGCTTTCTTT
>TRBV4-1|NA|TRBJ1-2|NA
CASSQVVRGLMDGYTF
TGCGCCAGCAGCCAAGTAGTCCGGGGGCTCATGGATGGCTACACCTTC
>TRBV7-3|NA|TRBJ2-7|TRBD1
CASSLTTNRDRVHEQYF
TGTGCCAGCAGCTTAACTACAAATCGGGACAGGGTCCACGAGCAGTACTTC
>TRBV5-5|few|TRBJ1-1|NA
CASSPDSGMNTEAFF
TGTGCCAGCAGCCCCGACAGCGGGATGAACACTGAAGCTTTCTTT
>TRBV9|few|TRBJ2-5|NA
CASSGLGRETQYF
TGTGCCAGCAGCGGGTTAGGACGAGAGACCCAGTACTTC
>TRBV6-5|NA|TRBJ2-1|NA
CASSYSHSNEQFF
TGTGCCAGCAGTTACTCCCATTCCAATGAGCAGTTCTTC
>TRBV7-9|few|TRBJ2-3|TRBD1
CASSFVGTGSTDTQYF
TGTGCCAGCAGCTTTGTCGGGACAGGTAGCACAGATACGCAGTATTTT
>TRBV5-1|few|TRBJ1-4|NA
CASSATGRVANEKLFF
TGCGCCAGCAGCGCCACAGGGAGGGTAGCTAATGAAAAACTGTTTTTT
>TRBV29-1|few|TRBJ1-2|TRBD1
CSAGQGDGYTF
TGCAGCGCCGGACAGGGTGATGGCTACACCTTC